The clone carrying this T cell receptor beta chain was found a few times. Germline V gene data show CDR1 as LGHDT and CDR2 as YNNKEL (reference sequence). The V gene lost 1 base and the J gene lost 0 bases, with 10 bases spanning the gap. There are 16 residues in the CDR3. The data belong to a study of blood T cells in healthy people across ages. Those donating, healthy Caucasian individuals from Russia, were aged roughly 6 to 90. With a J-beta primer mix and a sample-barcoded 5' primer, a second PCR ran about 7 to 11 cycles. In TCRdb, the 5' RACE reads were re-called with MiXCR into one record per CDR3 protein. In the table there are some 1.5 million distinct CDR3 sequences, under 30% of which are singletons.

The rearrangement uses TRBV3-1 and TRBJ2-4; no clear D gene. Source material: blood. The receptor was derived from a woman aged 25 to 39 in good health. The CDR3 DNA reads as TGTGCCAGCAGCCAAGGGGCCCATCTAGCCAAAAACATTCAGTACTTC. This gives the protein CASSQGAHLAKNIQYF.